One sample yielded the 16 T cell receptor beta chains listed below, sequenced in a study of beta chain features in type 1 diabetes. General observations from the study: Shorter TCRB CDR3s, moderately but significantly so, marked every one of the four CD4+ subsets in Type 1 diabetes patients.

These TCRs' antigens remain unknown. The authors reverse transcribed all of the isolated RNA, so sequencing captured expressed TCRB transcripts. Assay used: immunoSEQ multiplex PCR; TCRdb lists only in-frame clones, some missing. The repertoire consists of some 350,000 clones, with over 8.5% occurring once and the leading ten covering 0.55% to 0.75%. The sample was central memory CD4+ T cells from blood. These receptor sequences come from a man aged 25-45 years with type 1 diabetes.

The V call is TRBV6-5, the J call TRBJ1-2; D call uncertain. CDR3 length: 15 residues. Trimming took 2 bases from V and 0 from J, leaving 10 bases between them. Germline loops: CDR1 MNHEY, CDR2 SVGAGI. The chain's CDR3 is CASSYGSTSNYGYTF. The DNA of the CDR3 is TGTGCCAGCAGTTACGGGTCGACTTCTAACTATGGCTACACCTTC.

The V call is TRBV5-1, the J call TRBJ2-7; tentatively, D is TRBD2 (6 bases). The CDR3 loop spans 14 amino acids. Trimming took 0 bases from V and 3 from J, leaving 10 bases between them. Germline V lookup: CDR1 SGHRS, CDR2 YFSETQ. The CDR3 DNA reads TGCGCCAGCAGCTTGGACGGGGGTTACTACGAGCAGTACTTC. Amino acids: CASSLDGGYYEQYF.

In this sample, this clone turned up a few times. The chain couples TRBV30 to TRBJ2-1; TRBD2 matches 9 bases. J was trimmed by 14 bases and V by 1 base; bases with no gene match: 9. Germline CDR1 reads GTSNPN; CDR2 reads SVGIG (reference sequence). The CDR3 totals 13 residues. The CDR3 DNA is TGTGCCTGGAGTGGAGAGGCGGGAGGGCCGAAGTTCTTC. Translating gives CAWSGEAGGPKFF. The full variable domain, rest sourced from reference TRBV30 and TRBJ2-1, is SQTIHQWPATLVQPVGSPLSLECTVEGTSNPNLYWYRQAAGRGLQLLFYSVGIGQISSEVPQNLSASRPQDRQFILSSKKLLLSDSGFYLCAWSGEAGGPKFFGPGTRLTVL.

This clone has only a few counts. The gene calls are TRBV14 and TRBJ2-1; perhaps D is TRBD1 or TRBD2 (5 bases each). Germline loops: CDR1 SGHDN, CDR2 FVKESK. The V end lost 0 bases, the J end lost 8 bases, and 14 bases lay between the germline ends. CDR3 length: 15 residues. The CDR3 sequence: CASSQDGTSFDEQFF. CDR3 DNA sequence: TGTGCCAGCAGCCAAGACGGGACCTCTTTCGATGAGCAGTTCTTC.

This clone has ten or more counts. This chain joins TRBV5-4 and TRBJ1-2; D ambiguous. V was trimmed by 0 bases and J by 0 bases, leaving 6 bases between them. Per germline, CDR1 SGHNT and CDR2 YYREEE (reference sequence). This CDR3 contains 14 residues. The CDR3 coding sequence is TGTGCCAGCAGCTTGGGCGGATCTAACTATGGCTACACCTTC. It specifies CASSLGGSNYGYTF.

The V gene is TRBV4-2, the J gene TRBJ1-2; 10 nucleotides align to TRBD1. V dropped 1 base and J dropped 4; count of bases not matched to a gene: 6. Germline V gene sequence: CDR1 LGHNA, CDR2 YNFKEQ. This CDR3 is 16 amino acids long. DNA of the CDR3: TGTGCCAGCAGCCAAGCCGGGACAGGGGTTTCCTATGGCTACACCTTC. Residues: CASSQAGTGVSYGYTF.

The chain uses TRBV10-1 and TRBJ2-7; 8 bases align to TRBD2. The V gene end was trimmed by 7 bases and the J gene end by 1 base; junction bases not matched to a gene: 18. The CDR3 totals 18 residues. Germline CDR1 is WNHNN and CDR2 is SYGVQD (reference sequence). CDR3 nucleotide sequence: TGCGCCAGCACGGGGGGGACCTCAGAGATCTCCCCGTCCTACGAGCAGTACTTC. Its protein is CASTGGTSEISPSYEQYF.

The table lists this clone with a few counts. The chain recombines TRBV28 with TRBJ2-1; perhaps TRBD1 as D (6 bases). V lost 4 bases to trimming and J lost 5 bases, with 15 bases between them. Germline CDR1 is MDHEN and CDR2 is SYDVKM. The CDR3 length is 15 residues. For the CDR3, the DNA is TGTGCCAGCAGTTCCCATACAGGGAACCACAATGAGCAGTTCTTC. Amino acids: CASSSHTGNHNEQFF.

The CDR3 region has the DNA TGTGCCAGCAGCTTACAGGGGGCAGGGACTAATGAAAAACTGTTTTTT. It is translated as CASSLQGAGTNEKLFF. V gene TRBV5-4 combines with J gene TRBJ1-4; the match to TRBD1 covers 9 bases. The J segment lost 2 bases and the V segment lost 2 bases, leaving 4 bases of the junction unmatched. Germline V gene sequence: CDR1 SGHNT, CDR2 YYREEE (reference sequence). The CDR3 has 16 residues.

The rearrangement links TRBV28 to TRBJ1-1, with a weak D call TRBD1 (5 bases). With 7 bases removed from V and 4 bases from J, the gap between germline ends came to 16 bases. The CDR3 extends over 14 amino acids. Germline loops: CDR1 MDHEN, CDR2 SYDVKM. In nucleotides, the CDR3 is TGTGCCAGCACTTCGTCGGGGCTTCGCACTGAAGCTTTCTTT. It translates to CASTSSGLRTEAFF.

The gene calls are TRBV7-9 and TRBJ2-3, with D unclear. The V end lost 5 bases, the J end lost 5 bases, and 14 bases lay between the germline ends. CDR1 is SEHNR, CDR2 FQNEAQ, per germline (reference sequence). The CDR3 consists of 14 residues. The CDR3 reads CASSTSKWGDTQYF. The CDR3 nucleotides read TGTGCCAGCAGCACCTCGAAGTGGGGAGATACGCAGTATTTT.

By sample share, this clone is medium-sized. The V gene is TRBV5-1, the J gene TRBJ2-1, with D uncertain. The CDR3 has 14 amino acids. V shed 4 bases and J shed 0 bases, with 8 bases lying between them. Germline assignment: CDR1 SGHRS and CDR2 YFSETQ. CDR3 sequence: CASSKSRSYNEQFF. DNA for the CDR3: TGCGCCAGCAGCAAGTCCCGCTCCTACAATGAGCAGTTCTTC.

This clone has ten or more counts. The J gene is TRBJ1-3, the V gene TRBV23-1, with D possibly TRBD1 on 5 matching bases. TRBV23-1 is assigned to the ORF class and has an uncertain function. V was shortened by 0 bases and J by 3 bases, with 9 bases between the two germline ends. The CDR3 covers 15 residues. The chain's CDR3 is CASSQSLGVGNTIYF. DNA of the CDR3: TGCGCCAGCAGTCAATCTCTGGGGGTTGGAAACACCATATATTTT.

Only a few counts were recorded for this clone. In DNA, the CDR3 is TGCGCCAGTCTGAGGGCGGCGTTCGGGGAGACCCAGTACTTC. This gives the protein CASLRAAFGETQYF. This chain joins TRBV10-2 and TRBJ2-5, with D possibly TRBD2 on 5 matching bases. V lost 9 bases to trimming and J lost 5 bases, with 19 bases between them. There are 14 residues in the CDR3. Germline assignment: CDR1 WSHSY and CDR2 SAAADI.

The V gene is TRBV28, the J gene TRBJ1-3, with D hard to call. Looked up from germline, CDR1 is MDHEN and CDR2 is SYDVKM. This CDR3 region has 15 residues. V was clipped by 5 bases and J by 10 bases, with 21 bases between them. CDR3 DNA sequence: TGTGCCAGCAGTGGGCACGAGGGCTCTGCTTCGACCATATATTTT. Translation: CASSGHEGSASTIYF.

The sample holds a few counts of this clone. The CDR3 here is CAISDATGIQETQYF. CDR3 nucleotides: TGTGCCATCAGTGATGCGACAGGGATCCAAGAGACCCAGTACTTC. V is TRBV10-3 and J is TRBJ2-5, with 7 bases identical to TRBD1. Germline values: CDR1 ENHRY, CDR2 SYGVKD. The CDR3 has 15 residues. Unmatched junction bases numbered 5, after V lost 3 bases and J lost 1 base.